This T cell receptor beta chain was captured in a study of cytomegalovirus exposure and HLA in healthy donors. Study at large: It was reported in a later analysis that the same platform had been used for the roughly 130 validation repertoires as for the roughly 670 first-cohort repertoires.

The CDR3 is 13 amino acids. V was shortened by 6 bases and J by 2 bases, with 10 bases between the two germline ends. Germline-derived CDR1 and CDR2 are MNHEY and SVGAGI. Concerning this clone: As yet, its antigen is unknown.

Findings of the study overall: CMV antigen specificity was confirmed in vitro for three CMV-associated chains. Many donors carried some public TCRs, although rarity characterized most TCR sequences. Researchers counted 164 TCR beta chains as cytomegalovirus-associated.

Profiled with immunoSEQ multiplex PCR; TCRdb holds only in-frame clones, not every one. The table lists tens of thousands of clones, about 93% of them singletons, with 0.6% to 0.8% in the top ten. This TCR came from a woman under 30 in good health and CMV-seronegative. Sequenced: PBMCs. This sequence joins TRBV6-5 and TRBJ1-2; D is uncertain. In DNA, the CDR3 is TGTGCCAGCAGCCCCGTCAGGAACTATGGCTACACCTTC. It is translated as CASSPVRNYGYTF.